The 17 T cell receptor beta chains in this list originate from one sample, sequenced in a study of blood T cell repertoires in COVID-19. TCRdb's copy holds only in-frame clones and misses some; the assay was immunoSEQ multiplex PCR. This sample yields approximately 310,000 clones, of which roughly 85% are seen a single time; 1.5% to 2% belongs to the top ten. What was sequenced was PBMCs or T cells enriched from blood (not recorded which). These receptors were obtained from a woman in her 30s who had been exposed to COVID-19.

CDR3: CASSFQGTGNEKLFF. The CDR3 nucleotides are TGTGCCAGCAGTTTTCAGGGGACGGGCAATGAAAAACTGTTTTTT. The gene calls are TRBV28 and TRBJ1-4, with D possibly TRBD1 on 6 matching bases. CDR1 is MDHEN, CDR2 SYDVKM, per germline. The CDR3 totals 15 residues. V lost 3 bases to trimming and J lost 5 bases, with 13 bases between them.

The gene calls are TRBV28 and TRBJ2-7, with 10 bases identical to TRBD2. The V gene end was trimmed by 2 bases and the J gene end by 1 base; junction bases not matched to a gene: 2. Germline values: CDR1 MDHEN, CDR2 SYDVKM. The CDR3 has 15 residues. CDR3 in amino acids: CASSLRTSGSYEQYF. In DNA, the CDR3 is TGTGCCAGCAGTTTAAGGACTAGCGGATCCTACGAGCAGTACTTC.

There are a few counts of this clone. This chain links TRBV6-5 with TRBJ1-5; D is uncertain. The V gene lost 6 bases and the J gene lost 2 bases, with 14 bases spanning the gap. The length of the CDR3 is 15 residues. The V gene's germline CDR1 is MNHEY and CDR2 SVGAGI. CDR3 protein: CASSRGTLGNQPQHF. The CDR3, as DNA: TGTGCCAGCAGCAGAGGAACCCTGGGCAATCAGCCCCAGCATTTT.

The chain links TRBV6-6 to TRBJ1-6; TRBD1 aligns across 7 bases. The CDR3 length is 14 residues. J was trimmed by 11 bases and V by 5 bases; bases with no gene match: 9. From germline, CDR1 is MNHNY and CDR2 SVGAGI (reference sequence). In DNA form, the CDR3 reads TGTGCCAGCAGTGTCGAGAGGGGGCTAGCACCCCTCCACTTT. This encodes CASSVERGLAPLHF.

The rearrangement links TRBV14 to TRBJ2-1; D call uncertain. The CDR3 totals 13 residues. Germline CDR1 and CDR2: SGHDN and FVKESK. The V gene lost 5 bases and the J gene lost 10 bases, with 15 bases spanning the gap. The CDR3 is CASSSQTYFEQFF. CDR3 nucleotide sequence: TGTGCCAGCAGCTCCCAGACTTACTTCGAGCAGTTCTTC.

This clone was picked up a small number of times. The chain joins TRBV7-9 to TRBJ2-1; TRBD2 aligns across 8 bases. V shed 8 bases and J 7 bases; nucleotides not matched to a gene: 13. The germline CDR1 and CDR2 sequences are SEHNR and FQNEAQ (reference sequence). The CDR3 has 15 amino acids. In DNA, the CDR3 is TGTGCCAGCGGTTTATCAGCGGGGGTACGTAATGAGCAGTTCTTC. Its protein product is CASGLSAGVRNEQFF.

This clone was detected only a few times. J is TRBJ2-7 and V is TRBV6-4; D is possibly TRBD2 (5 bases). Trimming stripped 4 bases from V and 6 bases from J, with 16 bases between. The CDR3 totals 14 residues. Germline lookup yields CDR1 MRHNA and CDR2 SNTAGT. The CDR3 here is CASSGTDAYPEQYF. DNA for the CDR3: TGTGCCAGCAGTGGGACTGACGCATACCCCGAGCAGTACTTC.

The chain recombines TRBV27 with TRBJ1-2, with D possibly being TRBD1 (5 bases). Germline CDR1 and CDR2: MNHEY and SMNVEV (reference sequence). This CDR3 has 15 amino acids. The ends were cut back, 7 bases at V and 0 bases at J, with 15 bases in the middle. The CDR3 here is CASTKRGGANYGYTF. As DNA, the CDR3 is TGTGCCAGCACCAAACGCGGAGGGGCTAACTATGGCTACACCTTC.

This clone came up a few times. This chain joins TRBV6-5 and TRBJ2-7; D might be TRBD2 (6 bases). The V gene lost 1 base and the J gene lost 2 bases, with 15 bases spanning the gap. The germline CDR1 and CDR2 sequences are MNHEY and SVGAGI. The CDR3 is 16 residues long. CDR3 in DNA: TGTGCCAGCAGTTACTTAGGCGCGGGAACGGCCTACGAGCAGTACTTC. Its translation: CASSYLGAGTAYEQYF.

This clone has more than one count but fewer than ten. The chain employs TRBV6-5 and TRBJ2-7; the D is unclear. Germline CDR1 is MNHEY and CDR2 is SVGAGI. V was cut by 7 bases and J by 3 bases, with 16 bases left in between. The CDR3 covers 14 residues. For the CDR3, the DNA is TGTGCCAGCAAACGCAGTACAGCCCACTACGAGCAGTACTTC. Translating it yields CASKRSTAHYEQYF.

The chain carries TRBV30 and TRBJ2-2; 8 bases match TRBD2. This CDR3 comprises 14 residues. Germline CDR1 is GTSNPN and CDR2 is SVGIG (reference sequence). V was clipped by 3 bases and J by 1 base; unmatched bases: 1. The CDR3 region is CAWRLAGNTGELFF. In DNA, the CDR3 is TGTGCCTGGAGGCTAGCGGGGAACACCGGGGAGCTGTTTTTT.

The V gene is TRBV29-1, the J gene TRBJ1-6; TRBD1 aligns across 12 bases. The CDR3 consists of 15 residues. The V and J ends lost 6 bases and 7 bases, in that order; junction bases with no gene match: 7. Germline V CDR1 and CDR2: SQVTM, ANQGSEA. The CDR3 sequence: CSVQAGTGGNSPLHF. In DNA form, the CDR3 reads TGCAGCGTGCAAGCCGGGACAGGGGGCAATTCACCCCTCCACTTT. The variable domain in full, completed from reference TRBV29-1 and TRBJ1-6, reads SAVISQKPSRDICQRGTSLTIQCQVDSQVTMMFWYRQQPGQSLTLIATANQGSEATYESGFVIDKFPISRPNLTFSTLTVSNMSPEDSSIYLCSVQAGTGGNSPLHFGNGTRLTVT.

This clone turned up a few times. The V gene is TRBV5-6, the J gene TRBJ2-7, with 12 bases aligning to TRBD2. With 4 bases clipped from V and 3 bases from J, the junction kept 8 bases outside the gene matches. CDR3 length: 16 residues. Germline-derived CDR1 and CDR2 are SGHDT and YYEEEE. CDR3 sequence: CASSRLTSGGLYEQYF. The CDR3 DNA reads as TGTGCCAGCAGCCGCCTGACTAGCGGGGGCCTCTACGAGCAGTACTTC. The variable domain in full, completed from reference TRBV5-6 and TRBJ2-7, reads DAGVTQSPTHLIKTRGQQVTLRCSPKSGHDTVSWYQQALGQGPQFIFQYYEEEERQRGNFPDRFSGHQFPNYSSELNVNALLLGDSALYLCASSRLTSGGLYEQYFGPGTRLTVT.

The chain employs TRBV15 and TRBJ1-5, with 8 positions matching TRBD1. The CDR3 covers 15 residues. CDR1 and CDR2 from the germline V gene are LNHNV and YYDKDF (reference sequence). Trimming took 4 bases from V and 4 from J; bases not matched to a gene: 6. Here the CDR3 DNA reads TGTGCCACCAGCAACCGGACAGGGAGTAATCAGCCCCAGCATTTT. Translation: CATSNRTGSNQPQHF.

This clone occurred once. The chain uses TRBV9 and TRBJ2-7; 8 positions match TRBD1. The CDR3 runs 13 residues. CDR1 is SGDLS and CDR2 is YYNGEE in the germline V gene. V shed 5 bases, J shed 1 base, and the junction held 2 bases outside the gene matches. CDR3 in amino acids: CASSGQGSYEQYF. For the CDR3, the DNA is TGTGCCAGCAGTGGACAGGGATCCTACGAGCAGTACTTC.

This clone occurred once. This chain uses TRBV28 with TRBJ2-1; TRBD2 agrees at 12 bases. The trim removed 3 bases at V and 4 bases at J, leaving 1 base unmatched. Germline V gene sequence: CDR1 MDHEN, CDR2 SYDVKM. The CDR3 extends over 15 amino acids. The CDR3 here is CASSFGLAGYNEQFF. The CDR3 region has the DNA TGTGCCAGCAGTTTTGGACTAGCGGGGTACAATGAGCAGTTCTTC. Combining the CDR3 with reference TRBV28 and TRBJ2-1 gives the whole variable domain DVKVTQSSRYLVKRTGEKVFLECVQDMDHENMFWYRQDPGLGLRLIYFSYDVKMKEKGDIPEGYSVSREKKERFSLILESASTNQTSMYLCASSFGLAGYNEQFFGPGTRLTVL.

The chain links TRBV3-1 (or the pseudogene TRBV3-2) to TRBJ1-2; D is ambiguous. Trimming took 1 base from V and 8 from J, leaving 8 bases between them. CDR3 length equals 12 residues. CDR1 is LGHDT and CDR2 is YNNKEL in the germline V gene (reference sequence). The CDR3 spells CASSQVMRGYTF. Here the CDR3 DNA reads TGTGCCAGCAGCCAAGTTATGAGGGGCTACACCTTC.